The sequence of this TCR beta chain was determined in a study of T cells in Graves' hyperthyroidism and ophthalmopathy. Turning to the study itself: It was at initial diagnosis, before any treatment, that peripheral blood was collected. Study-level points and caveats: Ophthalmopathy was model-predicted a median approximately 6.4 months pre-onset.

There are many counts of this clonotype. Its antigen is not known. The germline V gene has CDR1 LGHDT and CDR2 YNNKEL (reference sequence). V shed 5 bases and J shed 7 bases, with 12 bases lying between them. The CDR3 has 12 residues. Researchers took RNA transcripts and amplified the TCR beta CDR3 regions from them. The study used the HTBI primer set for a first-round RT-PCR of the TCR CDR3. Via MiXCR, TCRdb re-called the multiplex PCR reads, giving one row per CDR3 protein. The table lists approximately 330,000 distinct CDR3 sequences, around 13% of them singletons. Orbital computed tomography and thyroid ultrasound, together with serum TRAb and thyroxine and clinical symptoms, were used for diagnoses.

The sequence came from a woman aged 40 to 49 with Graves' ophthalmopathy. The chain has TRBV3-1 and TRBJ2-7; D gene unclear. Sequenced input: blood. CDR3 in amino acids: CASSSTKGEQYF. As DNA, the CDR3 is TGTGCCAGCAGCTCCACTAAGGGAGAGCAGTACTTC.